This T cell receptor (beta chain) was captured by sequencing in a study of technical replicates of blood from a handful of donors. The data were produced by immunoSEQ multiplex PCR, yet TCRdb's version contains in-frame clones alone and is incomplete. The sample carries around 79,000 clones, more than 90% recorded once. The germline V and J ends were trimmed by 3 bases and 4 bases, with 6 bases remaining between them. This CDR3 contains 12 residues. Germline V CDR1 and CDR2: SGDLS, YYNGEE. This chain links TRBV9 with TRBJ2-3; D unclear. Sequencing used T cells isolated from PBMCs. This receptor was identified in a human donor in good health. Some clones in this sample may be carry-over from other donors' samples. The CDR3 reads CASSAVSDTQYF. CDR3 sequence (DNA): TGTGCCAGCAGCGCCGTATCAGATACGCAGTATTTT. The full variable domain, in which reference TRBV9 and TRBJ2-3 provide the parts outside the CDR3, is DSGVTQTPKHLITATGQRVTLRCSPRSGDLSVYWYQQSLDQGLQFLIQYYNGEERAKGNILERFSAQQFPDLHSELNLSSLELGDSALYFCASSAVSDTQYFGPGTRLTVL.